A selection of T cell receptor beta chains follows, all from one sample in a study of blood T cell repertoires in COVID-19. Data came from immunoSEQ multiplex PCR; TCRdb stores just in-frame clones and leaves some out. Among about 120,000 clones, 85% to 90% were seen once, and the ten largest hold 27%. The sample consisted of peripheral blood. The receptors originated from a woman aged 80 or over with acute or convalescent COVID-19. CDR3s include the opening cysteine and the closing phenylalanine or tryptophan. The order of the fields is D gene, J gene, clone size, V gene, CDR3 protein, CDR3 DNA. D genes are given only for firm matches. Clone sizes are given selectively: once, few, many, or a class where the clone is expanded.

NA	TRBJ2-1	NA	TRBV27	CASSPGDSHEQFF	TGTGCCAGCAGTCCGGGGGACAGCCATGAGCAGTTCTTC
NA	TRBJ1-2	NA	TRBV11-2	CASSQRHGHTF	TGTGCCAGCAGCCAACGGCATGGGCACACCTTC
TRBD1	TRBJ1-5	NA	TRBV5-6	CASSLRGHQPQHF	TGTGCCAGCAGCTTGAGGGGGCACCAGCCCCAGCATTTT
TRBD1	TRBJ2-5	NA	TRBV12-5	CASGLRSWTGNHETQYF	TGTGCTAGTGGCCTTCGATCTTGGACAGGGAATCACGAGACCCAGTACTTC
TRBD1	TRBJ2-2	NA	TRBV4-1	CASSQDRGTGATGELFF	TGCGCCAGCAGCCAAGATCGGGGGACAGGGGCAACCGGGGAGCTGTTTTTT
TRBD1	TRBJ1-2	NA	TRBV5-1	CASSLDRDRERRPYGYTF	TGCGCCAGCAGCTTGGACCGGGACAGGGAAAGAAGGCCTTATGGCTACACCTTC
TRBD1	TRBJ1-2	NA	TRBV6-2/TRBV6-3	CASSPNLDREGYTF	TGTGCCAGCAGTCCCAACCTCGACAGGGAAGGCTACACCTTC
TRBD1	TRBJ1-6	NA	TRBV10-3	CVSHRDRNSPLHF	TGTGTCTCGCACCGGGACAGGAATTCACCCCTCCACTTT
NA	TRBJ1-2	NA	TRBV7-9	CASSLDGTPSMHYGYTF	TGTGCCAGCAGCTTAGATGGGACACCGTCTATGCACTATGGCTACACCTTC
NA	TRBJ1-3	NA	TRBV7-8	CASSWDLPGLTGNTIYF	TGTGCCAGCAGCTGGGACTTACCTGGTCTCACTGGAAACACCATATATTTT
NA	TRBJ2-5	NA	TRBV15	CATSRGRVETQYF	TGTGCCACCAGCAGGGGCAGGGTGGAGACCCAGTACTTC
NA	TRBJ2-2	NA	TRBV10-3	CAISSSGITGELFF	TGTGCCATCTCTTCCAGCGGTATCACCGGGGAGCTGTTTTTT
NA	TRBJ1-5	NA	TRBV3-1/TRBV3-2	CASGPTLEQPQHF	TGTGCCAGCGGCCCTACCCTAGAGCAGCCCCAGCATTTT
TRBD1	TRBJ1-2	NA	TRBV18	CASSPEVGRGHYGYTF	TGTGCCAGCTCACCCGAGGTCGGAAGGGGGCATTATGGCTACACCTTC
NA	TRBJ2-2	NA	TRBV5-6	CASSLRIGELFF	TGTGCCAGCAGCCTCAGGATCGGGGAGCTGTTTTTT
NA	TRBJ1-2	few	TRBV9	CASSVSRTDTLGGYTF	TGTGCCAGCAGCGTAAGCCGGACAGATACACTCGGCGGCTACACCTTC
NA	TRBJ2-7	NA	TRBV2	CASRPRDTPYEQYF	TGTGCCAGCAGACCCCGGGACACTCCCTACGAGCAGTACTTC
NA	TRBJ1-2	NA	TRBV2	CASLRGIRMEGYTF	TGTGCCTCCCTCCGGGGAATTCGGATGGAGGGCTACACCTTC
NA	TRBJ1-5	many	TRBV28	CASSWGGNQPQHF	TGTGCCAGCAGTTGGGGGGGGAATCAGCCCCAGCATTTT
NA	TRBJ1-6	few	TRBV19	CASSRQGKSPLHF	TGTGCCAGTAGTAGGCAGGGGAAGTCACCCCTCCACTTT
NA	TRBJ1-1	few	TRBV29-1	CSVGPRGYTEAFF	TGCAGCGTTGGACCGCGGGGCTACACTGAAGCTTTCTTT
NA	TRBJ1-1	NA	TRBV7-3	CASSFTRVTEAFF	TGTGCCAGCAGCTTCACCAGGGTCACTGAAGCTTTCTTT
TRBD1	TRBJ2-2	NA	TRBV2	CASSQGQADTGELFF	TGTGCCAGCAGTCAGGGACAGGCAGACACCGGGGAGCTGTTTTTT
TRBD1	TRBJ1-1	NA	TRBV7-2	CASSLSQSGQGNTEAFF	TGTGCCAGCAGCTTAAGTCAGAGTGGACAGGGGAACACTGAAGCTTTCTTT
NA	TRBJ1-5	NA	TRBV7-9	CASSLGGPGNQPQHF	TGTGCCAGCAGCTTAGGGGGGCCCGGCAATCAGCCCCAGCATTTT